Each of the 27 T cell receptor beta chains below was sequenced from the same sample in a study of blood T cell repertoires in COVID-19. Produced via immunoSEQ multiplex PCR; TCRdb's table is partial and in-frame only. The table shows about 180,000 clones, with about 85% occurring only once. Sequenced: PBMCs or T cells enriched from blood (not recorded which). The receptors were gathered from a man aged 40-49 years who had recovered from COVID-19.

As regards this clone: The sample has other DNA sequences that encode this CDR3 too. V usage is TRBV30 and J usage is TRBJ1-5, with D possibly matching TRBD1 (5 bases). The ends were cut back, 2 bases at V and 6 bases at J, with 11 bases in the middle. Germline assignment: CDR1 GTSNPN and CDR2 SVGIG (reference sequence). The CDR3 has 13 residues. CDR3 sequence reads: CAWSLQGGQPQHF. The CDR3 coding sequence is TGTGCCTGGAGTTTGCAGGGAGGTCAGCCCCAGCATTTT.

The table lists this clone with a few counts. This sample includes further DNA sequences coding for the same CDR3. The J gene is TRBJ1-5, the V gene TRBV27; 7 nucleotides line up with TRBD1. Germline V CDR1 and CDR2: MNHEY, SMNVEV (reference sequence). This CDR3 contains 13 residues. J was trimmed by 6 bases and V by 4 bases; bases with no gene match: 3. CDR3 nucleotide sequence: TGTGCCAGCAGTTGGGACAGTGGTCAGCCCCAGCATTTT. This encodes CASSWDSGQPQHF.

V gene TRBV2 combines with J gene TRBJ2-7; D is uncertain. Trimming left V 4 bases short and J 1 base short, with 11 bases between. This CDR3 is 14 amino acids long. Per germline, CDR1 SNHLY and CDR2 FYNNEI. CDR3 residues: CASSADLQSYEQYF. CDR3 coding DNA: TGTGCCAGCAGTGCAGATCTCCAATCCTACGAGCAGTACTTC.

This clone was detected only once. The CDR3 DNA follows: TGCGCCAGCAGCTACGGACAGTGGGGCCAAGAGACCCAGTACTTC. This codes for CASSYGQWGQETQYF. V is TRBV5-1 and J is TRBJ2-5; a weak D match, TRBD1 (6 bases). V was trimmed by 3 bases and J by 1 base, leaving 13 bases between them. CDR3 length: 15 residues. Germline V gene lookup returns CDR1 SGHRS and CDR2 YFSETQ. The full variable domain, completed using reference TRBV5-1 and TRBJ2-5, is KAGVTQTPRYLIKTRGQQVTLSCSPISGHRSVSWYQQTPGQGLQFLFEYFSETQRNKGNFPGRFSGRQFSNSRSEMNVSTLELGDSALYLCASSYGQWGQETQYFGPGTRLLVL.

This clone was detected only a few times. The chain uses TRBV19 and TRBJ1-2, with a weak D call TRBD1 (5 bases). The germline CDR1 and CDR2 sequences are LNHDA and SQIVND (reference sequence). This CDR3 has 14 residues. V was shortened by 6 bases and J by 5 bases, with 16 bases between the two germline ends. The CDR3 loop is CASSKSQGHYGYTF. The DNA of the CDR3 is TGTGCCAGTAGCAAATCCCAGGGTCATTATGGCTACACCTTC.

This clone was recorded a few times. The genes are TRBV28 and TRBJ1-5; D ambiguous. CDR1 and CDR2 (germline): MDHEN, SYDVKM. The length of the CDR3 is 15 residues. V dropped 3 bases and J dropped 4 bases, with 13 bases sitting between them. The CDR3 region has the DNA TGTGCCAGCAGTTTGGTGTGGGGAGGGAATCAGCCCCAGCATTTT. Translated: CASSLVWGGNQPQHF.

The chain employs TRBV5-1 and TRBJ1-5; D possibly corresponds to TRBD1 (6 bases). The CDR3 is 13 residues long. V dropped 5 bases and J dropped 4 bases, with 10 bases sitting between them. Germline V gene data show CDR1 as SGHRS and CDR2 as YFSETQ. For the CDR3, the DNA is TGCGCCAGCAGTAGGGACACTAATCAGCCCCAGCATTTT. Protein sequence: CASSRDTNQPQHF.

This chain links TRBV12-3 or TRBV12-4 with TRBJ1-2; TRBD1 is a possible D gene (6 bases). Trimming stripped 7 bases from V and 5 bases from J, with 14 bases between. The CDR3 covers 13 residues. This CDR3 reads CASNLGTQYGYTF. DNA of the CDR3: TGTGCCAGCAACCTCGGGACACAATATGGCTACACCTTC.

V usage is TRBV9 and J usage is TRBJ2-1; D might be TRBD2 (7 bases). This CDR3 region has 15 residues. V was shortened by 0 bases and J by 8 bases, with 15 bases between the two germline ends. CDR1 SGDLS and CDR2 YYNGEE come from the germline V gene. CDR3: CASSVVSRGLDEQFF. The CDR3 coding sequence is TGTGCCAGCAGCGTAGTATCGCGGGGGCTCGATGAGCAGTTCTTC.

V gene TRBV10-2 combines with J gene TRBJ1-4; possibly TRBD1 for D (6 bases). This CDR3 spans 15 amino acids. V was cut by 3 bases and J by 0 bases, with 8 bases left in between. Germline V gives CDR1 WSHSY, CDR2 SAAADI. The CDR3 reads CASSEQGPTNEKLFF. Here the CDR3 DNA reads TGCGCCAGCAGTGAACAGGGACCAACTAATGAAAAACTGTTTTTT.

The J gene is TRBJ1-2, the V gene TRBV6-5; 11 nucleotides align to TRBD1. The length of the CDR3 is 14 residues. CDR1 is MNHEY, CDR2 SVGAGI, per germline. After removal of 6 bases from V and 4 bases from J, the junction contained 4 bases not matched to a gene. The CDR3 nucleotides are TGTGCCAGCAGCTCGGACAGGGGGCTCTATGGCTACACCTTC. Protein product: CASSSDRGLYGYTF.

V usage is TRBV28 and J usage is TRBJ1-6; D gene unclear. V gave up 1 base and J gave up 10 bases, with 5 bases separating them. Germline CDR1 reads MDHEN; CDR2 reads SYDVKM. The CDR3 length is 12 residues. This CDR3 is CASSLSRSPLHF. CDR3 nucleotide sequence: TGTGCCAGCAGTTTATCTCGGTCACCCCTCCACTTT. The whole variable domain, remainder taken from reference TRBV28 and TRBJ1-6, is DVKVTQSSRYLVKRTGEKVFLECVQDMDHENMFWYRQDPGLGLRLIYFSYDVKMKEKGDIPEGYSVSREKKERFSLILESASTNQTSMYLCASSLSRSPLHFGNGTRLTVT.

This clone was recorded only once. The genes are TRBV11-3 and TRBJ2-1; a possible D gene is TRBD2 (5 bases). CDR1 and CDR2 (germline): SGHNT, YENEEA. This CDR3 region has 16 residues. Between the trimmed V and J ends, which lost 1 base and 0 bases, there was a span of 10 bases. Here the CDR3 DNA reads TGTGCCAGCAGCTTAGGCGGGCGGCCCTCCTACAATGAGCAGTTCTTC. Its translation is CASSLGGRPSYNEQFF.

The genes are TRBV19 and TRBJ1-1; tentative D call: TRBD1 (5 bases). Trimming stripped 1 base from V and 0 bases from J, with 9 bases between. The germline gives CDR1 LNHDA, CDR2 SQIVND (reference sequence). There are 15 residues in the CDR3. The CDR3 region has the DNA TGTGCCAGTAGTATAGGACGACAGCTGAACACTGAAGCTTTCTTT. Protein: CASSIGRQLNTEAFF.

Only one count was recorded for this clone. The V gene is TRBV18, the J gene TRBJ2-7; 11 nucleotides match TRBD2. CDR3 length: 14 residues. The germline V gene encodes CDR1 KGHSH and CDR2 LQKENI. V gave up 6 bases and J gave up 7 bases; unmatched junction bases: 8. CDR3: CASSLGLADGEQYF. The CDR3 DNA sequence: TGTGCCAGCTCTTTGGGACTAGCGGACGGAGAGCAGTACTTC.

The rearrangement joins TRBV4-2 to TRBJ1-1, with 8 bases that match TRBD1. V lost 4 bases, J lost 1 base, and 5 bases stayed unmatched. Germline CDR1 and CDR2: LGHNA and YNFKEQ. The CDR3 is 15 amino acids. The CDR3 loop is CASSLVGTGNTEAFF. The DNA of the CDR3 is TGTGCCAGCAGCCTGGTAGGGACAGGGAACACTGAAGCTTTCTTT.

J is TRBJ1-2 and V is TRBV29-1; D is undetermined. Between the trimmed V and J ends, which lost 4 bases and 5 bases, there was a span of 11 bases. CDR1 and CDR2 (germline): SQVTM, ANQGSEA. This CDR3 has 12 residues. The CDR3 region is CSVGEGGYGYTF. The CDR3 DNA reads TGCAGCGTTGGCGAGGGAGGGTATGGCTACACCTTC.

Worth noting for this clone: Other DNA variants within this sample encode the same CDR3. The rearrangement joins TRBV10-3 to TRBJ2-7; 7 nucleotides match TRBD1. The ends lost 0 bases at V and 1 base at J; junction bases unmatched: 0. Germline V gene sequence: CDR1 ENHRY, CDR2 SYGVKD. This CDR3 region has 14 residues. CDR3 in amino acids: CAISESTGSYEQYF. The CDR3 coding sequence is TGTGCCATCAGTGAGTCGACAGGGTCCTACGAGCAGTACTTC.

The chain recombines TRBV4-2 with TRBJ2-7, with TRBD1 matching over 7 bases. From germline, CDR1 is LGHNA and CDR2 YNFKEQ. The CDR3 has 15 amino acids. V lost 4 bases to trimming and J lost 3 bases; unmatched junction nucleotides: 9. The CDR3 sequence is CASSLAGTDNYEQYF. In DNA form, the CDR3 reads TGTGCCAGCAGCCTAGCTGGGACAGATAACTACGAGCAGTACTTC.

This chain links TRBV3-1 (or the pseudogene TRBV3-2) with TRBJ1-4; TRBD1 matches 8 bases. Germline V CDR1 and CDR2: LGHDT, YNNKEL (reference sequence). J lost 8 bases, V lost 2 bases, and 4 bases had no gene match. The CDR3 covers 14 residues. In nucleotides, the CDR3 is TGTGCCAGCAGCCAACGGACAGGGTTGGAAAAACTGTTTTTT. This gives the protein CASSQRTGLEKLFF.

This chain links TRBV3-1 (or the pseudogene TRBV3-2) with TRBJ2-1; possibly TRBD1 for D (6 bases). The V gene lost 0 bases and the J gene lost 5 bases, with 14 bases spanning the gap. Germline loops: CDR1 LGHDT, CDR2 YNNKEL (reference sequence). The CDR3 runs to 16 residues. The CDR3 sequence: CASSQDRWRQDNEQFF. CDR3 nucleotide sequence: TGTGCCAGCAGCCAAGATCGGTGGAGACAGGACAATGAGCAGTTCTTC.

This clone showed up just a few times. The chain links TRBV4-2 to TRBJ1-1; D is possibly TRBD1 (5 bases). CDR1 and CDR2 from the germline V gene are LGHNA and YNFKEQ. This CDR3 region has 17 residues. V dropped 2 bases and J dropped 3 bases, with 19 bases sitting between them. CDR3 DNA: TGTGCCAGCAGCCAACAACCCGGTGGGGGGTCTGACACTGAAGCTTTCTTT. Translated: CASSQQPGGGSDTEAFF.

The rearrangement links TRBV19 to TRBJ1-1; D is unresolved. Trimming took off 2 bases at V and 0 bases at J, with 13 bases between the two ends. Germline V CDR1 and CDR2: LNHDA, SQIVND (reference sequence). The CDR3 runs 16 residues. The CDR3 sequence is CASSIRSGEMNTEAFF. In nucleotides, the CDR3 is TGTGCCAGTAGTATAAGGAGTGGGGAGATGAACACTGAAGCTTTCTTT.

The rearrangement uses TRBV14 and TRBJ1-1; D is possibly TRBD1 (6 bases). This CDR3 is 18 amino acids long. The germline V and J ends were trimmed by 4 bases and 1 base, with 22 bases remaining between them. Germline CDR1 SGHDN, CDR2 FVKESK. The CDR3 sequence is CASSLLANRESSNTEAFF. CDR3 DNA: TGTGCCAGCAGCCTCCTCGCCAACAGGGAGTCCTCGAACACTGAAGCTTTCTTT.

The chain is built from TRBV2 and TRBJ1-3; D not certain. The germline CDR1 and CDR2 sequences are SNHLY and FYNNEI. The CDR3 is 13 amino acids. With 7 bases removed from V and 4 bases from J, the gap between germline ends came to 11 bases. The CDR3 DNA follows: TGTGCCAGCACTGGGCTGTCAGGAAACACCATATATTTT. Its protein product is CASTGLSGNTIYF.

This clone has only one observation. V is TRBV11-2 and J is TRBJ2-7, with D unclear. The V gene's germline CDR1 is SGHAT and CDR2 FQNNGV. V lost 6 bases, J lost 2 bases, and 8 bases lay in between. The CDR3 runs to 12 residues. CDR3 nucleotides: TGTGCCAGCAGATCAGGCGCCTACGAGCAGTACTTC. Translating it yields CASRSGAYEQYF.

The chain uses TRBV2 and TRBJ1-5; 7 bases match TRBD1. There are 14 residues in the CDR3. Trimming took 4 bases from V and 7 from J; bases not matched to a gene: 7. The germline V gene encodes CDR1 SNHLY and CDR2 FYNNEI. The CDR3 protein is CASSGLQGSQPQHF. The CDR3 region has the DNA TGTGCCAGCAGTGGACTACAGGGGAGCCAGCCCCAGCATTTT.